These 31 T cell receptor beta chains originate from one sample sequenced in a study of cytomegalovirus exposure and HLA in healthy donors. Amplification used 60 Vbeta primers and 13 Jbeta primers. Clones were read by immunoSEQ multiplex PCR, and TCRdb kept only the in-frame ones, dropping some. The data show about 120,000 clones, over 75% seen once. The sample consisted of PBMCs. These receptor sequences come from a man between 18 and 29 years old in good health and CMV-seropositive.

V gene TRBV9 combines with J gene TRBJ1-1, with 9 bases aligning to TRBD1. Trimming at V came to 3 bases and at J to 4 bases, leaving 10 bases not matched to a gene. Germline loops: CDR1 SGDLS, CDR2 YYNGEE. This CDR3 is built from 16 residues. The CDR3 protein is CASSGGPGQGFTEAFF. The CDR3 DNA follows: TGTGCCAGCAGCGGCGGACCGGGACAGGGATTCACTGAAGCTTTCTTT.

The chain is built from TRBV4-1 and TRBJ2-5; D is perhaps TRBD2 (6 bases). Trimming stripped 0 bases from V and 1 base from J, with 15 bases between. Per the germline V gene, CDR1 is MGHRA and CDR2 is YSYEKL. This CDR3 contains 17 residues. The CDR3 nucleotides are TGCGCCAGCAGCCAAGATAGGAGGGAGAGGGGCCAAGAGACCCAGTACTTC. It encodes CASSQDRRERGQETQYF.

This clone was seen only a few times. The rearrangement uses TRBV29-1 and TRBJ2-1; 8 bases are a match to TRBD1. V shed 7 bases and J 3 bases; nucleotides not matched to a gene: 8. The CDR3 has 14 amino acids. CDR1 and CDR2 (germline): SQVTM, ANQGSEA. The CDR3 DNA reads as TGCAGCGGAGGAACAGGGGGACTCTACAATGAGCAGTTCTTC. Protein: CSGGTGGLYNEQFF.

The chain uses TRBV30 and TRBJ2-5; 9 positions match TRBD2. Germline CDR1 and CDR2: GTSNPN and SVGIG (reference sequence). The CDR3 extends over 15 amino acids. The V gene end was trimmed by 3 bases and the J gene end by 4 bases; junction bases not matched to a gene: 9. The DNA for the CDR3 is TGTGCCTGGAGCCCCCGGGCGGGGGGGTTAGAGACCCAGTACTTC. It is translated as CAWSPRAGGLETQYF.

V and J are TRBV5-4 and TRBJ2-2; TRBD1 agrees at 8 bases. Losses at the gene ends were 3 bases for V and 6 bases for J; bases not matched to a gene: 10. Germline CDR1 and CDR2: SGHNT and YYREEE (reference sequence). The CDR3 consists of 16 residues. As DNA, the CDR3 is TGTGCCAGCAGCTCTGGACAGGGTATGTTCGCCGGGGAGCTGTTTTTT. It specifies CASSSGQGMFAGELFF.

This sequence joins TRBV7-9 and TRBJ2-1, with 8 bases fitting TRBD2. Germline CDR1 reads SEHNR; CDR2 reads FQNEAQ (reference sequence). Germline trimming cut 4 bases from V and 6 bases from J; bases unmatched to any gene: 5. The CDR3 runs 14 residues. CDR3 region: CASSSTGGANEQFF. CDR3 bases: TGTGCCAGCAGCTCCACGGGGGGGGCCAATGAGCAGTTCTTC.

The V gene is TRBV6-5, the J gene TRBJ2-3; TRBD2 agrees at 10 bases. Looked up from germline, CDR1 is MNHEY and CDR2 is SVGAGI. J was trimmed by 2 bases and V by 5 bases; bases with no gene match: 4. This CDR3 is built from 15 residues. The CDR3 DNA follows: TGTGCCAGCAGTCCGACTAGCGGGTACACAGATACGCAGTATTTT. Translated, it gives CASSPTSGYTDTQYF.

This chain connects TRBV19 to TRBJ2-1, with TRBD2 identical over 7 bases. V lost 5 bases and J lost 1; bases outside the gene matches: 11. This CDR3 is 17 amino acids long. Germline values: CDR1 LNHDA, CDR2 SQIVND (reference sequence). The CDR3 nucleotides read TGTGCCAGTAGTCAATACCGGGACTACAGATCCTACAATGAGCAGTTCTTC. Its protein product is CASSQYRDYRSYNEQFF.

The chain combines TRBV18 with TRBJ2-3, with 7 nucleotides matching TRBD2. Trimming at V came to 2 bases and at J to 1 base, leaving 9 bases not matched to a gene. The CDR3 length is 17 residues. The germline V gene has CDR1 KGHSH and CDR2 LQKENI. CDR3 loop: CASSPSSWAGGTDTQYF. For the CDR3, the DNA is TGTGCCAGCTCACCAAGCAGCTGGGCGGGGGGCACAGATACGCAGTATTTT.

The rearrangement uses TRBV4-1 and TRBJ2-7; TRBD2 aligns across 9 bases. Unmatched junction bases numbered 6, after V lost 1 base and J lost 2 bases. Germline loops: CDR1 MGHRA, CDR2 YSYEKL. This CDR3 region has 16 residues. The CDR3 loop reads CASSQVAAGGTYEQYF. CDR3 DNA sequence: TGCGCCAGCAGCCAAGTAGCCGCGGGAGGGACCTACGAGCAGTACTTC.

This clone was detected only once. The chain recombines TRBV5-5 with TRBJ1-5; D is unresolved. CDR1 and CDR2 from the germline V gene are SGHKS and YYEKEE (reference sequence). This CDR3 has 15 amino acids. V gave up 4 bases and J gave up 2 bases, with 13 bases separating them. The CDR3 nucleotides read TGTGCCAGCAGCCCTGGCGGGGTCGGCAATCAGCCCCAGCATTTT. Translating it yields CASSPGGVGNQPQHF.

The chain employs TRBV28 and TRBJ2-7, with D perhaps TRBD2 (6 bases). This CDR3 comprises 13 residues. V was clipped by 2 bases and J by 12 bases, with 17 bases between them. From germline, CDR1 is MDHEN and CDR2 SYDVKM. CDR3 nucleotide sequence: TGTGCCAGCAGTTTAGCTAGGGGAGGCGATCCGTACTTC. This gives the protein CASSLARGGDPYF.

The chain carries TRBV9 and TRBJ1-2, with D possibly being TRBD1 (6 bases). V lost 1 base, J lost 6 bases, and 16 bases lay in between. Germline V gene lookup returns CDR1 SGDLS and CDR2 YYNGEE. CDR3 size: 15 residues. CDR3 region: CASSVSGGGVHGYTF. CDR3 nucleotide sequence: TGTGCCAGCAGCGTATCGGGGGGGGGCGTGCATGGCTACACCTTC.

The chain combines TRBV5-6 with TRBJ1-2; maybe TRBD1 (5 bases). V was cut by 0 bases and J by 8 bases, with 11 bases left in between. CDR3 length: 13 residues. The V gene's germline CDR1 is SGHDT and CDR2 YYEEEE. CDR3 DNA: TGTGCCAGCAGCTTGGGAAACCCAGGGGGCTACACCTTC. Residues: CASSLGNPGGYTF.

The rearrangement joins TRBV19 to TRBJ1-2, with D unclear. Germline CDR1 LNHDA, CDR2 SQIVND (reference sequence). V gave up 7 bases and J gave up 6 bases, with 18 bases separating them. The CDR3 has 14 residues. CDR3 residues: CASTHIQADNGYTF. The CDR3, as DNA: TGTGCCAGTACCCACATCCAGGCCGATAATGGCTACACCTTC.

The chain carries TRBV19 and TRBJ1-5; D is unresolved. CDR1 is LNHDA and CDR2 is SQIVND in the germline V gene (reference sequence). The CDR3 is 12 residues long. Trimming removed 4 bases at V and 4 bases at J, with 5 bases between. CDR3 sequence (DNA): TGTGCCAGTAGTACCCAAAATCAGCCCCAGCATTTT. Its translation is CASSTQNQPQHF. The full variable domain, completed using reference TRBV19 and TRBJ1-5, is DGGITQSPKYLFRKEGQNVTLSCEQNLNHDAMYWYRQDPGQGLRLIYYSQIVNDFQKGDIAEGYSVSREKKESFPLTVTSAQKNPTAFYLCASSTQNQPQHFGDGTRLSIL.

V is TRBV5-6 and J is TRBJ2-3; possible D gene TRBD1, 6 bases. Germline-derived CDR1 and CDR2 are SGHDT and YYEEEE. The CDR3 loop spans 14 amino acids. Trimming stripped 4 bases from V and 2 bases from J, with 11 bases between. The CDR3 protein is CASSPGQPTDTQYF. CDR3 DNA sequence: TGTGCCAGCAGCCCCGGACAGCCCACAGATACGCAGTATTTT.

The chain recombines TRBV9 with TRBJ1-4, with D uncertain. V was trimmed by 1 base and J by 0 bases, leaving 7 bases between them. The CDR3 length is 15 residues. Germline lookup yields CDR1 SGDLS and CDR2 YYNGEE. The CDR3 spells CASSVMAATNEKLFF. The CDR3 DNA follows: TGTGCCAGCAGCGTAATGGCAGCAACTAATGAAAAACTGTTTTTT.

The V and J genes are TRBV5-1 and TRBJ1-3; 7 bases are a match to TRBD1. The length of the CDR3 is 18 residues. The V gene end was trimmed by 1 base and the J gene end by 0 bases; junction bases not matched to a gene: 10. Germline V gene lookup returns CDR1 SGHRS and CDR2 YFSETQ. In DNA, the CDR3 is TGCGCCAGCAGCTTGCGAGCGACGGGACAGAGCTCTGGAAACACCATATATTTT. It codes for CASSLRATGQSSGNTIYF.

The chain couples TRBV11-2 to TRBJ2-7; TRBD2 matches 8 bases. The CDR3 totals 14 residues. The trim removed 3 bases at V and 3 bases at J, leaving 4 bases unmatched. Germline-derived CDR1 and CDR2 are SGHAT and FQNNGV. CDR3 bases: TGTGCCAGCAGCTTCTCGGGGGGGTACTACGAGCAGTACTTC. It specifies CASSFSGGYYEQYF.

This chain joins TRBV7-8 and TRBJ2-2; D is uncertain. Germline V lookup: CDR1 SGHVS, CDR2 FQNEAQ. The CDR3 totals 15 residues. Trimming removed 1 base at V and 7 bases at J, with 13 bases between. The CDR3 loop reads CASSLVVRRSGELFF. CDR3 bases: TGTGCCAGCAGCTTAGTCGTGCGCCGTAGCGGGGAGCTGTTTTTT.

This sequence joins TRBV15 and TRBJ1-5; maybe TRBD1 (5 bases). Per the germline V gene, CDR1 is LNHNV and CDR2 is YYDKDF (reference sequence). CDR3 length: 14 residues. Trimming removed 5 bases from V and 4 bases from J, with 12 bases in between. CDR3 nucleotides: TGTGCCACCAGCGGTGTCAGGGTGAATCAGCCCCAGCATTTT. It encodes CATSGVRVNQPQHF. Combining the CDR3 with reference TRBV15 and TRBJ1-5 gives the whole variable domain DAMVIQNPRYQVTQFGKPVTLSCSQTLNHNVMYWYQQKSSQAPKLLFHYYDKDFNNEADTPDNFQSRRPNTSFCFLDIRSPGLGDTAMYLCATSGVRVNQPQHFGDGTRLSIL.

The chain is built from TRBV29-1 and TRBJ1-2; TRBD1 aligns across 9 bases. V was clipped by 1 base and J by 5 bases; unmatched bases: 5. The V gene's germline CDR1 is SQVTM and CDR2 ANQGSEA. This CDR3 region has 14 residues. CDR3 nucleotides: TGCAGCGTTGAAGTAGGGACAGGGCGATATGGCTACACCTTC. Residues: CSVEVGTGRYGYTF.

V and J are TRBV2 and TRBJ1-2, with a possible D match to TRBD1 (6 bases). The germline V gene has CDR1 SNHLY and CDR2 FYNNEI. This CDR3 comprises 14 residues. The germline V and J ends were trimmed by 6 bases and 0 bases, with 11 bases remaining between them. CDR3 amino acids: CASRAGDTNYGYTF. Here the CDR3 DNA reads TGTGCCAGCAGGGCAGGGGATACTAACTATGGCTACACCTTC.

This chain joins TRBV28 and TRBJ2-1, with 8 bases matching TRBD2. Germline CDR1 reads MDHEN; CDR2 reads SYDVKM. CDR3 size: 18 residues. The ends lost 5 bases at V and 6 bases at J; junction bases unmatched: 18. The CDR3 DNA follows: TGTGCCAGCAGTCCCCATCTTCCCGGGACTAGTAAGTCCAATGAGCAGTTCTTC. Its protein product is CASSPHLPGTSKSNEQFF.

This CDR3 reads CASSLQVQRQAPAREQYF. CDR3 DNA: TGTGCCAGCAGCCTACAAGTCCAAAGACAGGCACCCGCAAGAGAGCAGTACTTC. V and J are TRBV5-6 and TRBJ2-7; tentative D call: TRBD1 (6 bases). Germline loops: CDR1 SGHDT, CDR2 YYEEEE. CDR3 length: 18 amino acids. The ends were cut back, 4 bases at V and 7 bases at J, with 30 bases in the middle. Filled out from reference TRBV5-6 and TRBJ2-7, the complete variable domain reads DAGVTQSPTHLIKTRGQQVTLRCSPKSGHDTVSWYQQALGQGPQFIFQYYEEEERQRGNFPDRFSGHQFPNYSSELNVNALLLGDSALYLCASSLQVQRQAPAREQYFGPGTRLTVT.

V usage is TRBV5-4 and J usage is TRBJ1-2, with D perhaps TRBD1 (5 bases). CDR3 size: 13 residues. Germline CDR1 is SGHNT and CDR2 is YYREEE (reference sequence). V lost 2 bases to trimming and J lost 4 bases, with 9 bases between them. Here the CDR3 reads CASSLRGAYGYTF. The CDR3 bases are TGTGCCAGCAGCTTAAGGGGCGCCTATGGCTACACCTTC.

This chain connects TRBV4-1 to TRBJ1-5; D is unresolved. Germline V gene data show CDR1 as MGHRA and CDR2 as YSYEKL. V was trimmed by 0 bases and J by 2 bases, leaving 8 bases between them. This CDR3 spans 15 amino acids. The CDR3 DNA follows: TGCGCCAGCAGCCAAGAGTGGCTGGGCAATCAGCCCCAGCATTTT. Its protein product is CASSQEWLGNQPQHF.

This rearrangement joins TRBV29-1 to TRBJ2-1; D ambiguous. The CDR3 loop spans 16 amino acids. Germline loops: CDR1 SQVTM, CDR2 ANQGSEA. V dropped 3 bases and J dropped 2 bases, with 17 bases sitting between them. CDR3 nucleotide sequence: TGCAGCGTTGAGGTCCGGTCGCACCCCCCCTACAATGAGCAGTTCTTC. Translation gives CSVEVRSHPPYNEQFF.

The rearrangement joins TRBV6-5 to TRBJ1-1; 7 bases match TRBD1. From germline, CDR1 is MNHEY and CDR2 SVGAGI. This CDR3 is 14 amino acids long. V dropped 2 bases and J dropped 6; count of bases not matched to a gene: 6. The CDR3 region has the DNA TGTGCCAGCAGTTACCCAGACAGGGCTTCTGAAGCTTTCTTT. It specifies CASSYPDRASEAFF.

Details on this clone: The sample has other DNA sequences that encode this CDR3 too. CDR3 residues: CASIGPMVDRVNSPLHF. In DNA, the CDR3 is TGTGCCAGCATAGGCCCCATGGTGGACAGGGTTAATTCACCCCTCCACTTT. The V gene is TRBV28, the J gene TRBJ1-6, with TRBD1 matching 8 bases. The CDR3 sequence is 17 residues long. Trimming at V came to 7 bases and at J to 6 bases, leaving 14 bases not matched to a gene. CDR1 and CDR2 from the germline V gene are MDHEN and SYDVKM.